This record covers a single TCR beta chain. PCR amplification relied on 60 Vbeta primers (plus 13 Jbeta primers). The assay was immunoSEQ multiplex PCR, and TCRdb's table has in-frame clones only and misses some. The sample has around 120,000 clones, over 65% seen once; the top ten hold roughly 3.5%. Per the germline V gene, CDR1 is KGHSH and CDR2 is LQKENI. With 3 bases removed from V and 10 bases from J, the gap between germline ends came to 19 bases. This CDR3 has 15 amino acids. This record belongs to a study of cytomegalovirus exposure and HLA in healthy donors. The wider study: As released early, the data held roughly 85 million unique TCRs from HLA-typed donors.

The receptor comes from a woman in her twenties or thirties in good health and CMV-seropositive. Sequenced: PBMCs. The chain couples TRBV18 to TRBJ2-1, with D tentatively TRBD2 (6 bases). Here the CDR3 DNA reads TGTGCCAGCTCACCTAAGGACTACTCCCCTCTGGAGCAGTTCTTC. Amino acids: CASSPKDYSPLEQFF. Full variable domain (missing parts from reference TRBV18 and TRBJ2-1): NAGVMQNPRHLVRRRGQEARLRCSPMKGHSHVYWYRQLPEEGLKFMVYLQKENIIDESGMPKERFSAEFPKEGPSILRIQQVVRGDSAAYFCASSPKDYSPLEQFFGPGTRLTVL.